This TCR beta chain was recovered during a study of cytomegalovirus exposure and HLA in healthy donors. On the study more broadly: From about 170 million T cells, an earlier analysis saw 117 million unique TCR beta sequences.

Comments on this clone: Its antigen remains unknown.

Findings and limits, study-wide: Follow-up analysis later connected one missense variant in DCLRE1C with trimming of TCR beta V- and J-genes. In an earlier analysis, most TCR beta V segments were productive about 87% or about 30% of the time.

With 60 Vbeta and 13 Jbeta primers, the PCR was carried out. Clones were sequenced by immunoSEQ multiplex PCR, and TCRdb holds only the in-frame ones, with some missing. The data contain about 140,000 clones, about 68% of them singletons. The sequenced sample consisted of PBMCs. This receptor was obtained from a human donor in good health.

In DNA form, the CDR3 reads TGTGCCAGCAGCTTAAGAAGCCTCGACACCGGGGAGCTGTTTTTT. Its translation: CASSLRSLDTGELFF. The rearrangement joins TRBV7-2 to TRBJ2-2; D is undetermined. Germline assignment: CDR1 SGHTA and CDR2 FQGNSA. V lost 2 bases to trimming and J lost 3 bases, with 10 bases between them. CDR3 size: 15 residues.